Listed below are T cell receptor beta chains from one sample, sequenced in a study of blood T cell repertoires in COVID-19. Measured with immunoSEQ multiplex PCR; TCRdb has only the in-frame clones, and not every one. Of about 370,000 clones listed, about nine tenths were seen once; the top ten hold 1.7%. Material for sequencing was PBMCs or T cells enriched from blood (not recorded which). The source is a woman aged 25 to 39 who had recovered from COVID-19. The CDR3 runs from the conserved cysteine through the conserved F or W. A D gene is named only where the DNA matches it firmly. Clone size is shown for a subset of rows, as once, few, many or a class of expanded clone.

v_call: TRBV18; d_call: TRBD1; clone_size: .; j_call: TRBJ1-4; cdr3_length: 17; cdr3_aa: CASSHRGSTPTNEKLFF; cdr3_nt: TGTGCCAGCTCACACAGGGGCAGTACCCCAACTAATGAAAAACTGTTTTTT
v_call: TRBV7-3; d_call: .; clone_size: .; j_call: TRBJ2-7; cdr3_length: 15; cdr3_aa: CASSPQGSIPYEQYF; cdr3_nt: TGTGCCAGCAGCCCCCAGGGTTCGATCCCCTACGAGCAGTACTTC
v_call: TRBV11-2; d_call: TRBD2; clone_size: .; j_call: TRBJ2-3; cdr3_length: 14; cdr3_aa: CASRHLGLADTQYF; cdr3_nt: TGTGCCAGCAGACATCTAGGACTAGCAGATACGCAGTATTTT
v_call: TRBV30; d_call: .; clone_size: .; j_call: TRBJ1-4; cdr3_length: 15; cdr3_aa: CAWSVGNSGDEKLFF; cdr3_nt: TGTGCCTGGAGTGTCGGGAACAGCGGAGATGAAAAACTGTTTTTT
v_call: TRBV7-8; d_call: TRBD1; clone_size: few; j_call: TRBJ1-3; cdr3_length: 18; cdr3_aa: CASSFRTGGSFSGNTIYF; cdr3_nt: TGTGCCAGCAGCTTTAGGACAGGGGGCTCCTTCTCTGGAAACACCATATATTTT
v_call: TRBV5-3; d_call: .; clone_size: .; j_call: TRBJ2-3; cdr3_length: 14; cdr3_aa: CARSLRGSTDTQYF; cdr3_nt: TGTGCCAGAAGCTTGCGGGGGAGCACAGATACGCAGTATTTT
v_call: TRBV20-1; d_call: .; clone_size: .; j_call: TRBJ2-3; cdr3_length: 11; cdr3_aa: CSACYGDTQYF; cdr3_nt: TGCAGTGCTTGCTACGGAGATACGCAGTATTTT
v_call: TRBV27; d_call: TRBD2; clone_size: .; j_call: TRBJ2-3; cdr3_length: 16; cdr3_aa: CASSPTSGRVFDTQYF; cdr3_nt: TGTGCCAGCAGTCCAACTAGCGGGAGGGTGTTTGATACGCAGTATTTT
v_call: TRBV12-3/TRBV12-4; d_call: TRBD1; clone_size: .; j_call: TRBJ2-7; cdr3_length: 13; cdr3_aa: CASSVQGLGEQYF; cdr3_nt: TGTGCCAGCAGTGTACAGGGGTTGGGCGAGCAGTACTTC
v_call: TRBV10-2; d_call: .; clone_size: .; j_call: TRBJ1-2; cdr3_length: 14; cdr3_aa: CASSESGGVAGYTF; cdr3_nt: TGCGCCAGCAGTGAGTCTGGAGGGGTCGCTGGCTACACCTTC
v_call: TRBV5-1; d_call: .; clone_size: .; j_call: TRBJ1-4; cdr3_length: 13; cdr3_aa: CASSQTNEEKLFF; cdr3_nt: TGCGCCAGCAGCCAGACAAATGAAGAAAAACTGTTTTTT
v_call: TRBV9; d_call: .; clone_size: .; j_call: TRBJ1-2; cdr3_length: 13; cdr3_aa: CASSVTQAGGYTF; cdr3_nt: TGTGCCAGCAGCGTTACCCAGGCAGGGGGCTACACCTTC
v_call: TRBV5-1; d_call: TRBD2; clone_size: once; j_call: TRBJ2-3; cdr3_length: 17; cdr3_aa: CASSLGSGIGSTDTQYF; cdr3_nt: TGCGCCAGCAGCTTAGGTAGCGGGATAGGGAGCACAGATACGCAGTATTTT
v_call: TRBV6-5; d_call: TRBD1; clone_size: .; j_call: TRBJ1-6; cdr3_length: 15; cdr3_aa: CASSYSMGTGLPLHF; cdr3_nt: TGTGCCAGCAGCTACTCGATGGGGACAGGGTTACCCCTCCACTTT
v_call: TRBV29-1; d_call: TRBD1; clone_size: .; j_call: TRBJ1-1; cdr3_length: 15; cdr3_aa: CSVEATGGGPAEAFF; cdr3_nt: TGCAGCGTTGAAGCCACAGGGGGGGGACCTGCTGAAGCTTTCTTT
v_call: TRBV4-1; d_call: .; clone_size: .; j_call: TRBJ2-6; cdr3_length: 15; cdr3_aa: CASSQESAGANVLTF; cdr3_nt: TGCGCCAGCAGCCAAGAGAGCGCTGGGGCCAACGTCCTGACTTTC
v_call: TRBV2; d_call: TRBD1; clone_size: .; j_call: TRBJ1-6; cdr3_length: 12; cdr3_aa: CASSSEGQLGGF; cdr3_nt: TGTGCCAGCAGCTCCGAGGGACAGCTTGGGGGGTTT
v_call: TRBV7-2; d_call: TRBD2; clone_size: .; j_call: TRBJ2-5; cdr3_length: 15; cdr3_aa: CASSLVIAGGETQYF; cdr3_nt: TGTGCCAGCAGCTTAGTGATAGCGGGAGGAGAGACCCAGTACTTC
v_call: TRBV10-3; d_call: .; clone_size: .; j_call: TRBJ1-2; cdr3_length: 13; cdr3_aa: CAISEPGGRGYTF; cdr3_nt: TGTGCCATCAGTGAGCCGGGGGGCCGTGGCTACACCTTC
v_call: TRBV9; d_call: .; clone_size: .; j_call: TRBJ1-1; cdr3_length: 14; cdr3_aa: CASSVAPEGTEAFF; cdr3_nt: TGTGCCAGCAGCGTAGCCCCAGAGGGCACTGAAGCTTTCTTT